What follows is one T cell receptor beta chain and its context. TCRdb re-called the 5' RACE reads with MiXCR, one entry per CDR3 protein. The sample yields approximately 5,000 distinct CDR3 sequences, around a quarter seen once. With 1 base removed from V and 2 bases from J, the gap between germline ends came to 7 bases. CDR3 length equals 13 residues. The germline gives CDR1 DFQATT, CDR2 SNEGSKA (reference sequence). These data are taken from a study of T-cell memory formation after mild COVID-19. The chain joins TRBV20-1 to TRBJ2-3; D remains ambiguous. The sample was PBMCs or a T cell subset sorted from them (not recorded which). This sequence originates from an adult who had mild COVID-19 (a few samples of this study predate the infection). Cell type and time point are not known. The CDR3 is CSARVLVTDTQYF. The CDR3 DNA follows: TGCAGTGCTAGAGTCCTAGTCACAGATACGCAGTATTTT.